One and the same sample provided the 13 T cell receptor beta chains below, sequenced in a study of regulatory T cells in long-lasting Graves disease. Time point: newly diagnosed GD, antithyroid drugs for less than 3 months. PBMCs provided the RNA from which the TCR library was made. Researchers made TCR beta libraries by using iRepertoire HTBI primers and running Arm-PCR on CDR3 regions. TCRdb passed the multiplex PCR reads through MiXCR, listing each CDR3 protein once. The table records 500,000 or so distinct CDR3 sequences, 14% of them present only once. These same records also appear under a second study, on T cells in Graves' hyperthyroidism and ophthalmopathy.

This specimen was peripheral blood mononuclear cells (PBMCs), taken at new diagnosis, from a patient treated with antithyroid drugs. All receptors derive from a woman between 45 and 65 years old with Graves disease.

This clonotype was picked up many times. V usage is TRBV11-2 and J usage is TRBJ2-1, with 7 bases identical to TRBD2. This CDR3 spans 15 amino acids. Looked up from germline, CDR1 is SGHAT and CDR2 is FQNNGV. V lost 3 bases and J lost 9; bases outside the gene matches: 11. As DNA, the CDR3 is TGTGCCAGCAGCTTCGAGGGTGGGGGGGTGGCTGAGCAGTTCTTC. Its translation is CASSFEGGGVAEQFF. Drawing the rest from reference TRBV11-2 and TRBJ2-1, the complete variable domain is EAGVAQSPRYKIIEKRQSVAFWCNPISGHATLYWYQQILGQGPKLLIQFQNNGVVDDSQLPKDRFSAERLKGVDSTLKIQPAKLEDSAVYLCASSFEGGGVAEQFFGPGTRLTVL.

The chain joins TRBV9 to TRBJ2-5; 7 bases line up with TRBD2. The length of the CDR3 is 15 residues. V lost 3 bases to trimming and J lost 2 bases; unmatched junction nucleotides: 7. From germline, CDR1 is SGDLS and CDR2 YYNGEE. CDR3 region: CASSATSRLQETQYF. CDR3 DNA sequence: TGTGCCAGCAGCGCGACTAGCAGACTGCAAGAGACCCAGTACTTC.

This clonotype was seen at least ten times. This chain links TRBV19 with TRBJ2-7, with D perhaps matching TRBD2 (5 bases). Per the germline V gene, CDR1 is LNHDA and CDR2 is SQIVND (reference sequence). V dropped 3 bases and J dropped 2 bases, with 11 bases sitting between them. The CDR3 has 14 residues. The CDR3 reads CASSIGGSPYEQYF. Here the CDR3 DNA reads TGTGCCAGTAGTATTGGAGGTTCACCCTACGAGCAGTACTTC.

This clonotype was found once. The chain recombines TRBV2 with TRBJ2-7; 7 bases align to TRBD1. V lost 1 base to trimming and J lost 4 bases; unmatched junction nucleotides: 7. The length of the CDR3 is 15 residues. Germline CDR1 and CDR2: SNHLY and FYNNEI. The CDR3 region is CASSEDPDREYEQYF. The CDR3 region has the DNA TGTGCCAGCAGTGAAGACCCAGACAGGGAGTACGAGCAGTACTTC.

In its sample, this clonotype was seen many times. The V gene is TRBV28, the J gene TRBJ2-1; 7 bases align to TRBD2. V was pared by 6 bases and J by 2 bases, with 7 bases of the junction left unmatched. Germline CDR1 MDHEN, CDR2 SYDVKM. The CDR3 sequence is 15 residues long. DNA for the CDR3: TGTGCCAGCAGCTTGGGGGGGGGAGCCTACAATGAGCAGTTCTTC. It yields the protein CASSLGGGAYNEQFF.

This clonotype was observed at least ten times. The chain couples TRBV28 to TRBJ1-5; no definite D call. Deletions cut 1 base from V and 0 bases from J, with 7 bases between. CDR3 length equals 15 residues. Germline values: CDR1 MDHEN, CDR2 SYDVKM. CDR3 protein: CASSLLSGSNQPQHF. As DNA, the CDR3 is TGTGCCAGCAGTTTATTATCCGGTAGCAATCAGCCCCAGCATTTT.

The CDR3 spells CASSFCQREWTGELFF. The CDR3 region has the DNA TGTGCCAGCAGTTTCTGCCAGCGGGAGTGGACCGGGGAGCTGTTTTTT. The chain has TRBV6-7 and TRBJ2-2, with 8 bases lining up with TRBD2. TRBV6-7 has ORF status, its function being uncertain. Trimming at V came to 4 bases and at J to 5 bases, leaving 9 bases not matched to a gene. This CDR3 comprises 16 residues.

A few counts support this clonotype. The rearrangement uses TRBV11-2 and TRBJ2-1; D unclear. This CDR3 comprises 15 residues. Germline values: CDR1 SGHAT, CDR2 FQNNGV. V was trimmed by 1 base and J by 4 bases, leaving 11 bases between them. CDR3 nucleotides: TGTGCCAGCAGCTTAGGGAATTGGCGATACAATGAGCAGTTCTTC. This gives the protein CASSLGNWRYNEQFF. Full variable domain (rest looked up from reference TRBV11-2 and TRBJ2-1): EAGVAQSPRYKIIEKRQSVAFWCNPISGHATLYWYQQILGQGPKLLIQFQNNGVVDDSQLPKDRFSAERLKGVDSTLKIQPAKLEDSAVYLCASSLGNWRYNEQFFGPGTRLTVL.

This chain uses TRBV5-1 with TRBJ1-4, with D maybe TRBD1 (6 bases). CDR3 length: 15 amino acids. V gave up 4 bases and J gave up 8 bases, with 18 bases separating them. Germline values: CDR1 SGHRS, CDR2 YFSETQ. Here the CDR3 DNA reads TGCGCCAGCAGCACACGAGGGGGACGGATCGAAAAACTGTTTTTT. It codes for CASSTRGGRIEKLFF.

This clonotype showed up just a few times. The chain links TRBV28 to TRBJ1-5; D unresolved. This CDR3 spans 14 amino acids. Trimming took 2 bases from V and 1 from J, leaving 6 bases between them. In germline, CDR1 is MDHEN, CDR2 SYDVKM. CDR3 DNA sequence: TGTGCCAGCAGTTTACAACGGAGCAATCAGCCCCAGCATTTT. As protein: CASSLQRSNQPQHF.

This clonotype has at least ten counts. The V and J genes are TRBV28 and TRBJ2-7; D remains ambiguous. Trimming pared 5 bases from V and 0 bases from J, leaving 11 bases between. Looked up from germline, CDR1 is MDHEN and CDR2 is SYDVKM. This CDR3 spans 14 amino acids. The CDR3 here is CASSPLHNSYEQYF. For the CDR3, the DNA is TGTGCCAGCAGTCCTTTGCACAACTCCTACGAGCAGTACTTC.

In its sample, this clonotype was seen many times. The chain recombines TRBV28 with TRBJ2-7; D uncertain. The length of the CDR3 is 14 residues. The germline V gene has CDR1 MDHEN and CDR2 SYDVKM. V was pared by 10 bases and J by 0 bases, with 16 bases between. CDR3 bases: TGTGCCACCAACATAATCGGTATCTCCTACGAGCAGTACTTC. Protein sequence: CATNIIGISYEQYF.

Many counts were recorded for this clonotype. V is TRBV20-1 and J is TRBJ2-2; TRBD2 matches at 12 bases. V shed 0 bases, J shed 2 bases, and the junction held 7 bases outside the gene matches. The CDR3 is 18 residues long. In germline, CDR1 is DFQATT, CDR2 SNEGSKA (reference sequence). CDR3 bases: TGCAGTGCTAGAGATCTGCTAGCGGGAGGGCAAAACACCGGGGAGCTGTTTTTT. It yields the protein CSARDLLAGGQNTGELFF.